The rows below give T cell receptor beta chains drawn from one sample of a study of blood T cell repertoires in COVID-19. Sequenced by immunoSEQ multiplex PCR; TCRdb stores in-frame clones only, minus some. The sample yields roughly 290,000 clones, around nine tenths seen once. The sequenced sample was PBMCs or T cells enriched from blood (not recorded which). These receptors all come from a middle-aged woman who had recovered from COVID-19. Both conserved end residues are part of each CDR3. D genes are given only for firm matches. Clone size is not always given. Where it is, it says once, few, many or a class for expanded clones.

cdr3_length j_call v_call clone_size d_call cdr3_nt cdr3_aa
15 TRBJ1-6 TRBV27 NA NA TGTGCCAGCAGTCCCTGGGAGGGGCGGAATTCACCCCTCCACTTT CASSPWEGRNSPLHF
13 TRBJ2-7 TRBV28 NA NA TGTGCCAGCCGTTCCCAGGGAACCTACGAGCAGTACTTC CASRSQGTYEQYF
14 TRBJ1-4 TRBV11-2 NA NA TGTGCCAGCAGCTTCGTGACAGCGAATGAAAAACTGTTTTTT CASSFVTANEKLFF
14 TRBJ2-7 TRBV24-1 NA NA TGTGCCACCAGTGATCCGGGACATAACTACGAGCAGTACTTC CATSDPGHNYEQYF
19 TRBJ2-5 TRBV3-1/TRBV3-2 once TRBD2 TGTGCCAGCACCGACACCGTGGAGCGGGAGGGTACCGGTGGGGAGACCCAGTACTTC CASTDTVEREGTGGETQYF
15 TRBJ2-5 TRBV5-4 NA TRBD1 TGTGCCAGCAGCTTGACCGGGACAGGGGGAGAGACCCAGTACTTC CASSLTGTGGETQYF
13 TRBJ1-6 TRBV12-3/TRBV12-4 NA NA TGTGCCAGCAGTTTAGGACAGCGTCAAAGGTACCACTTT CASSLGQRQRYHF
13 TRBJ1-6 TRBV2 NA TRBD1 TGTGCCAGCTTCGGGACAGGTGTTGGACCCCTCCACTTT CASFGTGVGPLHF
15 TRBJ1-1 TRBV19 NA TRBD1 TGTGCCAGCAGCCGGGGACAGGGTCCTTTGGTTGAAGCTTTCTTT CASSRGQGPLVEAFF
12 TRBJ1-1 TRBV5-4 NA NA TGTGCCAGCAGCTTGACGGCAGGAGGGGCTTTCTTT CASSLTAGGAFF
15 TRBJ1-5 TRBV28 NA NA TGTGCCAGCAGTTGGTTACAGGCGATCAATCAGCCCCAGCATTTT CASSWLQAINQPQHF
15 TRBJ1-1 TRBV9 NA TRBD1 TGTGCCAGCAGCGTAGGAGGCAGGGGGGACACTGAAGCTTTCTTT CASSVGGRGDTEAFF
15 TRBJ1-2 TRBV4-2 NA NA TGTGCCAGCAGCGACCTGACAACTGTTAACTATGGCTACACCTTC CASSDLTTVNYGYTF
14 TRBJ2-1 TRBV11-3 NA NA TGTGCCAGCAGCGTTAGCGGCTCCTACAATGAGCAGTTCTTC CASSVSGSYNEQFF
16 TRBJ2-7 TRBV5-6 NA TRBD2 TGTGCCAGCAGCGGGCGGACTAGCCCCGATAACTACGAGCAGTACTTC CASSGRTSPDNYEQYF
14 TRBJ2-3 TRBV28 few TRBD1 TGTGCCAGCAGTATTGGACAGGCCCTCGGGACGCAGTATTTT CASSIGQALGTQYF
14 TRBJ2-7 TRBV28 NA TRBD1 TGTGCCAGCAGTTGGGGGCAGGGGGCCTACGAGCAGTACTTC CASSWGQGAYEQYF
14 TRBJ1-6 TRBV27 NA NA TGTGCCAGCAGTGACCACAGGGCCCTTTCCCCCCTCCACTTT CASSDHRALSPLHF
13 TRBJ2-7 TRBV28 NA NA TGTGCCAGCAGCCCGACAGGTGGAAACGAGCAGTACTTC CASSPTGGNEQYF
17 TRBJ1-3 TRBV11-2 NA NA TGTGCCAGCACCTTCCTTGGGGGGAAACGCTCTGGAAACACCATATATTTT CASTFLGGKRSGNTIYF
15 TRBJ1-5 TRBV7-2 NA NA TGTGCCAGCAGCCCGACCCCGGGAGCAAATCAGCCCCAGCATTTT CASSPTPGANQPQHF
11 TRBJ2-7 TRBV15 NA TRBD1 TGTGCCACTGGGACAGGGTACGAGCAGTACTTC CATGTGYEQYF
15 TRBJ1-4 TRBV19 NA NA TGTGCCAGTGCCGATTTTGGGCCGGCTAATGAAAAACTGTTTTTT CASADFGPANEKLFF
14 TRBJ1-5 TRBV7-2 NA NA TGTGCCAGCAGCTTAGTCCTCTCGAATCAGCCCCAGCATTTT CASSLVLSNQPQHF
12 TRBJ1-1 TRBV4-2 NA NA TGTGCCAGCAGGCTGGACGCAGGGGCGGCTTTCTTT CASRLDAGAAFF
16 TRBJ2-2 TRBV5-6 NA NA TGTGCCAGCAGCTTGCGGGGGTCGGGTAGCACCGGGGAGCTGTTTTTT CASSLRGSGSTGELFF
18 TRBJ2-6 TRBV28 NA TRBD2 TGTGCCAGCAGTCCCCGGGAGGCTTTCCTCTCTGGGGCCAACGTCCTGACTTTC CASSPREAFLSGANVLTF
13 TRBJ1-4 TRBV10-3 NA NA TGTGCCATCAGTGAGCAGGCGGGCGAAAAACTGTTTTTT CAISEQAGEKLFF